Reported below is one T cell receptor beta chain. Its antigen is unidentified. These data belong to a study of shared clonotypes between healthy human individuals. Study context: Each donor's CD4 naive and CD4 memory cells filled three plates apiece, CD8 naive two, and CD8 memory one. Broader study findings: Sequencing depth was a factor that was expected to affect clonotype sharing among donors.

Selected positively for CCR7 and CD45RO-negative, naive CD8 cells excluded terminally differentiated effector memory CD45RA+ cells. Adult Caucasians living in Nashville, Tennessee made up all of the donors. Per the original data handling: Quality scores were absent from the junction-only immunoSEQ sequences, so filtering differed. Libraries were prepared by immunoSEQ multiplex PCR; TCRdb keeps only in-frame clonotypes and omits some of them. V and J calls and clone size are as listed in that table; D and trimming were resolved from the DNA. Of around 2,000,000 clones in the sample, about 95% were seen once. What was sequenced was naive CD8+ T cells sorted from blood. The clonotype comes from a man aged 18 to 29 in good health.

CDR3 in amino acids: CASSQGPGPNTEAFF. CDR3 sequence (DNA): TGCGCCAGCAGCCAAGGTCCCGGTCCGAACACTGAAGCTTTCTTT. The rearrangement links TRBV4-1 to TRBJ1-1; D call uncertain. This CDR3 region has 15 residues. Germline CDR1 MGHRA, CDR2 YSYEKL. With 1 base removed from V and 1 base from J, the gap between germline ends came to 10 bases.